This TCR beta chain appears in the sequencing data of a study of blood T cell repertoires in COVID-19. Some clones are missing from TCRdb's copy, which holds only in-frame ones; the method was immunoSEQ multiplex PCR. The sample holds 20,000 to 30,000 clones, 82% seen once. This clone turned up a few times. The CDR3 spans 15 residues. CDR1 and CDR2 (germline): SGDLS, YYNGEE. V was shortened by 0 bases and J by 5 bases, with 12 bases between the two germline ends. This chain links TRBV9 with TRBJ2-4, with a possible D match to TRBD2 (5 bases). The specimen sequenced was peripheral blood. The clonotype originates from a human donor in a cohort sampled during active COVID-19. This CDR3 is CASSVGGSAQNIQYF. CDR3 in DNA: TGTGCCAGCAGCGTAGGTGGGAGCGCGCAAAACATTCAGTACTTC.